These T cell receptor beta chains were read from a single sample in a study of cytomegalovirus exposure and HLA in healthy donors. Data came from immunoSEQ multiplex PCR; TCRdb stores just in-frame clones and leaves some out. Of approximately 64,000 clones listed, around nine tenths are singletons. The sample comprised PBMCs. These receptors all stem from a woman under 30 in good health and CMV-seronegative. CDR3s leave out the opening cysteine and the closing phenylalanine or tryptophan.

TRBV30	AWSRPGGIQPQH
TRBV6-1	ASSEGTGGNEQY
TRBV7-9	ASRTTGDNEQF
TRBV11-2	ASSLGSGSPYEQY
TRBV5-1	ASSFAPRGPSTDTQY
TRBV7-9	ASSKSTGTVDTGELF
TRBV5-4	ASTGQGGTNEKLF
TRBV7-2	ASSFLQTQY
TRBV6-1	ASSQRGQGYNEQF
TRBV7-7	ASSSSQGAEQY
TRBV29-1	SVRDRTYEQY
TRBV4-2	ASSPRAF
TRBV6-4	ASSVDHSGSYEQY
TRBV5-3	ARKISTSREQNEQF
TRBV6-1	ASRTLNQPQH
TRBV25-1	ASSEPGFSPGELF
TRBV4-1	ASSQDRSGFENTEAF
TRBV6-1	ASSEAGGTDTQY
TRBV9	ASSPGLFTDTQY
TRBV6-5	ASTAGPIYEQY
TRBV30	AGGEGGAQY
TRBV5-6	ASSLTQDEQY
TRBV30	AWSSGGPYEQY
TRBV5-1	ASSLNLRGAHTEAF
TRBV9	ASSVSETLRGYT
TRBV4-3	ASSQDLDSLNEAF
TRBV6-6	ASSYGRVSYEQY
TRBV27	ASSLGTGGETQY